The T cell receptor (beta chain) under discussion was sequenced for a study of blood T cell repertoires in COVID-19. At the level of the study: COVID-19 samples, acute and convalescent, were from the United States, Italy and Spain.

The germline gives CDR1 ENHRY, CDR2 SYGVKD. The CDR3 spans 15 residues. The germline V and J ends were trimmed by 6 bases and 3 bases, with 18 bases remaining between them. Authors' processing steps: Cell counts per sample came from amplifying reference gene primers. The method was immunoSEQ multiplex PCR; TCRdb's version includes in-frame clones alone and lacks a portion of them. The V and J calls and clone size are taken from that table; D and trimming were inferred from the DNA. The sample lists 250,000 to 300,000 clones, approximately 87% occurring once. Seattle patient enrollment occurred during active infection, with longitudinal follow-up thereafter.

This clonotype originated in a woman aged 25-40 years with COVID-19, enrolled during active disease. Sequencing input: peripheral blood. This chain uses TRBV10-3 with TRBJ2-7; D gene unclear. The CDR3: CAISPGLTQNYEQYF. CDR3 sequence (DNA): TGTGCCATCAGCCCGGGTTTGACCCAAAACTACGAGCAGTACTTC.